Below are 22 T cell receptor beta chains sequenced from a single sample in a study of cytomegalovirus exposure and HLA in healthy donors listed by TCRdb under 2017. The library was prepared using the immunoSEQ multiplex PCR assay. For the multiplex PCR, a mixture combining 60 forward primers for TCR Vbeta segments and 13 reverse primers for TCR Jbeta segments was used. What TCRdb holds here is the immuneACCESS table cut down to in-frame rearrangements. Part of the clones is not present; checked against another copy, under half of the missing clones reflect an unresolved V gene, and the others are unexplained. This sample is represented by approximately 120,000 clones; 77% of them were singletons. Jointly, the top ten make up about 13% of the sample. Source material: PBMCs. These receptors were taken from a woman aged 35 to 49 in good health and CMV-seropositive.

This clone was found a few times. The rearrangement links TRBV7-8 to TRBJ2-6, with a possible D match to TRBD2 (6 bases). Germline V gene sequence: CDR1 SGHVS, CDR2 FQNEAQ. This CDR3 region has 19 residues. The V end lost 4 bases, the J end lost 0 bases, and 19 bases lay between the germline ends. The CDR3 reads CASSSTPLPGGSGANVLTF. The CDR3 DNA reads TGTGCCAGCAGCTCAACGCCCCTCCCCGGGGGCTCTGGGGCCAACGTCCTGACTTTC.

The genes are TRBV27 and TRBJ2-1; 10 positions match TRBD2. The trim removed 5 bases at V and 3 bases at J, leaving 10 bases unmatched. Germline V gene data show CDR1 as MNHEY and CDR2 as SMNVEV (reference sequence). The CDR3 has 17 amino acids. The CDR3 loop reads CASSTNLAGVLYNEQFF. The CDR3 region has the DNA TGTGCCAGCAGTACCAATCTAGCGGGAGTACTCTACAATGAGCAGTTCTTC.

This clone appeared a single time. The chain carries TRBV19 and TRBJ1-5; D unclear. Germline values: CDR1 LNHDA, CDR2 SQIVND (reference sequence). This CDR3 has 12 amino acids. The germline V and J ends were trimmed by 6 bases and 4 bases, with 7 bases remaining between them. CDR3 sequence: CASRQVNQPQHF. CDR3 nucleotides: TGTGCCAGTAGACAAGTAAATCAGCCCCAGCATTTT. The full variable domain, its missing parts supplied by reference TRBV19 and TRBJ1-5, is DGGITQSPKYLFRKEGQNVTLSCEQNLNHDAMYWYRQDPGQGLRLIYYSQIVNDFQKGDIAEGYSVSREKKESFPLTVTSAQKNPTAFYLCASRQVNQPQHFGDGTRLSIL.

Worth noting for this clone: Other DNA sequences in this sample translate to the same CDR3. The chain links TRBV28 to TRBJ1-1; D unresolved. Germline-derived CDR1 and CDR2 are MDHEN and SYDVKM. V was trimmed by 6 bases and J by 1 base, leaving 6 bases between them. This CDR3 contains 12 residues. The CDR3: CASSYRNTEAFF. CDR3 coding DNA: TGTGCCAGCAGCTACAGGAACACTGAAGCTTTCTTT.

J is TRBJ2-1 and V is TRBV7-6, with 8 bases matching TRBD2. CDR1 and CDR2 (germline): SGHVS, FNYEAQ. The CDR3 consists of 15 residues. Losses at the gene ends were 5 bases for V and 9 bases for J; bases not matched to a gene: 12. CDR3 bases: TGTGCCAGCAGCCTCGGGACTAGATCTACAACTGAGCAGTTCTTC. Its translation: CASSLGTRSTTEQFF. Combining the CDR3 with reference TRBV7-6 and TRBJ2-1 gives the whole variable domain GAGVSQSPRYKVTKRGQDVALRCDPISGHVSLYWYRQALGQGPEFLTYFNYEAQQDKSGLPNDRFSAERPEGSISTLTIQRTEQRDSAMYRCASSLGTRSTTEQFFGPGTRLTVL.

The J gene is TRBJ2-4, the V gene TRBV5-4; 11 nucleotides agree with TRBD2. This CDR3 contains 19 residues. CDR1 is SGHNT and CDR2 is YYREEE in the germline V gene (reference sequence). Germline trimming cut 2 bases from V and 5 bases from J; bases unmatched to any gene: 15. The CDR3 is CASSFSLGLAGGVENIQYF. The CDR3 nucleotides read TGTGCCAGCAGCTTCTCCTTAGGGTTAGCGGGAGGGGTGGAAAACATTCAGTACTTC.

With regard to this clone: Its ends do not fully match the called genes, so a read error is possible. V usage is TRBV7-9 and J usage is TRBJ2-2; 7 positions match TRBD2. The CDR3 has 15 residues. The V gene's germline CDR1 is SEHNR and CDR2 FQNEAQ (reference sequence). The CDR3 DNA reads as TGTTCCAGCAGCTTAGGGACTACGAACACCGGGGAGCTGTTTTTT. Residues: CSSSLGTTNTGELFF.

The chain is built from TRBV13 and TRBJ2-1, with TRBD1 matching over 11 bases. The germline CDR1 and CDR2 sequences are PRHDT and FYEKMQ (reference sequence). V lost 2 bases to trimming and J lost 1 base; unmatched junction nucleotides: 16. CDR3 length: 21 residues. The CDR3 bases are TGTGCCAGCAGCTTAACACGCGTTAGGACAGGGGGCGCTTGGTCCTACAATGAGCAGTTCTTC. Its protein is CASSLTRVRTGGAWSYNEQFF.

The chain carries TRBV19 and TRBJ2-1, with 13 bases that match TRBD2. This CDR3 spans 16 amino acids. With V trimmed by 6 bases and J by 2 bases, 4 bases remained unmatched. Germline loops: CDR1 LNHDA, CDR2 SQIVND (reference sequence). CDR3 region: CASRGTSGTTYNEQFF. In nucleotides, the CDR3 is TGTGCCAGTAGGGGGACTAGCGGGACCACCTACAATGAGCAGTTCTTC.

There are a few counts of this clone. CDR3 residues: CASSTRRQSYEQYF. The CDR3 DNA reads TGTGCCAGTAGTACCAGAAGACAGTCCTACGAGCAGTACTTC. This chain joins TRBV19 and TRBJ2-7; TRBD1 is a possible D gene (5 bases). This CDR3 is built from 14 residues. Per germline, CDR1 LNHDA and CDR2 SQIVND (reference sequence). The V and J ends lost 4 bases and 1 base respectively, with 11 bases between them.

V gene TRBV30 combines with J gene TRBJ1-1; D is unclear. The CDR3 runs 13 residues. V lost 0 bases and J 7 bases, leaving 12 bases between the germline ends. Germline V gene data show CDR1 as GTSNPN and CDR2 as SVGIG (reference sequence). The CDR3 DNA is TGTGCCTGGAGTGTGCGGGCTAACGATGAAGCTTTCTTT. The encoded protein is CAWSVRANDEAFF.

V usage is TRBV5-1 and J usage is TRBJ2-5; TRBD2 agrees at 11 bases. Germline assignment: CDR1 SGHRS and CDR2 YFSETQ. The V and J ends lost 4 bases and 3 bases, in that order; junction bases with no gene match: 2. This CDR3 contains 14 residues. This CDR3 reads CASSTGLAEETQYF. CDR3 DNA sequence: TGCGCCAGCAGCACGGGACTAGCGGAAGAGACCCAGTACTTC.

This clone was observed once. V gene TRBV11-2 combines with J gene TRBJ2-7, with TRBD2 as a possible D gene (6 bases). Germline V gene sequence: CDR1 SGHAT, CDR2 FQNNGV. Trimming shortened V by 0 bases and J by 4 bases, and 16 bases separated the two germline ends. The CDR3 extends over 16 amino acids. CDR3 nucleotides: TGTGCCAGCAGCTTAGATAGCGGCAGCCGAGGATACGAGCAGTACTTC. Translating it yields CASSLDSGSRGYEQYF.

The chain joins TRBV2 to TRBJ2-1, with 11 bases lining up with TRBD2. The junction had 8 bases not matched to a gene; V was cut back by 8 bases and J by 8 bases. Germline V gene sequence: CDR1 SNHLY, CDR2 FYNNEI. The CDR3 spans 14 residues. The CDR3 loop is CASAPPGLADEQFF. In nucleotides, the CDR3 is TGTGCCAGCGCCCCACCGGGACTAGCGGATGAGCAGTTCTTC.

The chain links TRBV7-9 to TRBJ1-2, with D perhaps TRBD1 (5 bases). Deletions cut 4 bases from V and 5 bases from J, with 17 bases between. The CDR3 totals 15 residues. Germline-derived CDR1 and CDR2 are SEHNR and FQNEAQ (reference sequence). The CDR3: CASSSPVGGVYGYTF. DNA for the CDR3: TGTGCCAGCAGCTCCCCGGTGGGGGGAGTATATGGCTACACCTTC.

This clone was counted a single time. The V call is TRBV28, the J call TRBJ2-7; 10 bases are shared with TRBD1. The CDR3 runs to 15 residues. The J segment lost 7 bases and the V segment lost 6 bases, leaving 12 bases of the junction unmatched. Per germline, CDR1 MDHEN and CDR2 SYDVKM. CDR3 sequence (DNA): TGTGCCAGCAGAAGTCCCGGGACAGGGGCAGGGGAGCAGTACTTC. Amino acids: CASRSPGTGAGEQYF.

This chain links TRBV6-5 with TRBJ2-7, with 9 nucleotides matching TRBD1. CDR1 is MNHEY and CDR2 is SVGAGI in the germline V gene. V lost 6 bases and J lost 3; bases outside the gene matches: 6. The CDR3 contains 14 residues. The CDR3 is CASSGQGNLYEQYF. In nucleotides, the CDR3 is TGTGCCAGCAGCGGACAGGGGAATCTCTACGAGCAGTACTTC.

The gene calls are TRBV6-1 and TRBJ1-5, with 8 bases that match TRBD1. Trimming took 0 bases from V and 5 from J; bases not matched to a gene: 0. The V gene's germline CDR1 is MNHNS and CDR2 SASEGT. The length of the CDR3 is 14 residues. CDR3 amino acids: CASSEAQGDQPQHF. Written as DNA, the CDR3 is TGTGCCAGCAGTGAAGCACAGGGGGATCAGCCCCAGCATTTT.

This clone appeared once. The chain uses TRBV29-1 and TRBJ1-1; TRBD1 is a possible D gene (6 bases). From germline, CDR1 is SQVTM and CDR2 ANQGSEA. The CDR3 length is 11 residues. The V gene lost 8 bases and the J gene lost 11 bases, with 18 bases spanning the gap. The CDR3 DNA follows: TGCAGCCCTCTAGGGAGGGGGGTGGCTTTCTTT. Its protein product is CSPLGRGVAFF. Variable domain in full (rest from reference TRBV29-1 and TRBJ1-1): SAVISQKPSRDICQRGTSLTIQCQVDSQVTMMFWYRQQPGQSLTLIATANQGSEATYESGFVIDKFPISRPNLTFSTLTVSNMSPEDSSIYLCSPLGRGVAFFGQGTRLTVV.

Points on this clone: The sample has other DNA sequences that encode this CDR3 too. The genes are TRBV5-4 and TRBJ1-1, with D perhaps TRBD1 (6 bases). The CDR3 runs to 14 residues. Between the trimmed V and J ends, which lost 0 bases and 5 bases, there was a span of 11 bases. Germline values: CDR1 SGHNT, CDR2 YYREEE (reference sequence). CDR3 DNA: TGTGCCAGCAGCTTGGGGCAGGGGAGAACTGAAGCTTTCTTT. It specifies CASSLGQGRTEAFF.

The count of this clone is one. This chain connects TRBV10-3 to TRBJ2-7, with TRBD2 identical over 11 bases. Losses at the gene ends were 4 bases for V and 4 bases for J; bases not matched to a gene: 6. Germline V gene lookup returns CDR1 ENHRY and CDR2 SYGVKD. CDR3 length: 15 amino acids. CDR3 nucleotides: TGTGCCATCAGTGCCATGACTAGCGGGGTTTACGAGCAGTACTTC. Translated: CAISAMTSGVYEQYF.

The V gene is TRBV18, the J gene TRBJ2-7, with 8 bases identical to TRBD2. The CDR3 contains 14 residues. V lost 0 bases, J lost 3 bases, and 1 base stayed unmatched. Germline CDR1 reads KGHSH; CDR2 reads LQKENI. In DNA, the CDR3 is TGTGCCAGCTCACCACCGGCGGGAGGCTACGAGCAGTACTTC. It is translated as CASSPPAGGYEQYF.